The TCR beta chain described here comes from a study of blood T cell repertoires in COVID-19. In the study overall: There were acute and convalescent COVID-19 samples, and they came from the United States, Italy and Spain.

Assay: immunoSEQ multiplex PCR; the TCRdb copy retains only in-frame clones and omits some. Among 250,000 or so clones listed, roughly 80% were seen once. This CDR3 is 16 amino acids long. Looked up from germline, CDR1 is MNHEY and CDR2 is SMNVEV (reference sequence). After removal of 8 bases from V and 5 bases from J, the junction contained 13 bases not matched to a gene. The chain links TRBV27 to TRBJ1-2; 11 bases line up with TRBD1. What was sequenced was peripheral blood. The source is a woman in her 70s with acute or convalescent COVID-19. The CDR3 DNA is TGTGCCAGCCGCCGGACAGGGGGCATTACGAATTATGGCTACACCTTC. Protein product: CASRRTGGITNYGYTF.